Below, 32 T cell receptor beta chains from the same sample are listed, as sequenced in a study of T cells in Graves' hyperthyroidism and ophthalmopathy (dated by TCRdb to 2018 to 2020). Library creation used multiplex PCR. Sequencing relied on an Illumina HiSeq 2000. TCR beta CDR3 regions were amplified from RNA transcripts. The TCR CDR3 was subjected to a first round of RT-PCR using the HTBI primer set and the Qiagen OneStep RT-PCR kit. Through fastp at Q25 and MiXCR, TCRdb rebuilt clones from the public reads, retaining in-frame beta chains. For every CDR3 protein sequence, its rows merge into one entry that carries the most common genes and DNA. The sample records some 570,000 distinct CDR3 sequences, 13% to 15% of which are singletons. The ten largest clones add up to around 7% of the sample. The sequenced sample was blood. These receptors all stem from a woman between 18 and 29 years old with Graves' ophthalmopathy.

This clonotype was seen more than once but under ten times. V usage is TRBV5-1 and J usage is TRBJ2-1, with 9 bases lining up with TRBD1. V was clipped by 0 bases and J by 11 bases; unmatched bases: 12. Germline CDR1 and CDR2: SGHRS and YFSETQ. This CDR3 is 16 amino acids long. The CDR3 bases are TGCGCCAGCAGCTTGGTGGTGGGACAGGGACTTTTTAAGCAGTTCTTC. Amino acids: CASSLVVGQGLFKQFF. Full variable domain (remainder filled in from reference TRBV5-1 and TRBJ2-1): KAGVTQTPRYLIKTRGQQVTLSCSPISGHRSVSWYQQTPGQGLQFLFEYFSETQRNKGNFPGRFSGRQFSNSRSEMNVSTLELGDSALYLCASSLVVGQGLFKQFFGPGTRLTVL.

The chain has TRBV28 and TRBJ1-4; D may be TRBD1 (6 bases). The germline V gene has CDR1 MDHEN and CDR2 SYDVKM. The CDR3 is 16 residues long. The ends were cut back, 3 bases at V and 3 bases at J, with 14 bases in the middle. CDR3 bases: TGTGCCAGCAGTTTGGTTAGGGGGGGACCTAATGAAAAACTGTTTTTT. It codes for CASSLVRGGPNEKLFF.

In its sample, this clonotype was seen many times. V is TRBV27 and J is TRBJ2-2; TRBD2 aligns across 7 bases. V trimming: 7 bases; J trimming: 7 bases; junction bases outside the gene matches: 12. The CDR3 is 15 residues long. Germline CDR1 and CDR2: MNHEY and SMNVEV (reference sequence). In DNA form, the CDR3 reads TGTGCCAGCAAAATTATGGGCGGGAGTGTCGGGGAGCTGTTTTTT. Amino acids: CASKIMGGSVGELFF.

This clonotype was seen repeatedly, ten times or more. The chain combines TRBV5-7 with TRBJ2-7; 8 nucleotides align to TRBD1. TRBV5-7 is an open reading frame whose function is uncertain. This CDR3 is 14 amino acids long. The V gene end was trimmed by 6 bases and the J gene end by 0 bases; junction bases not matched to a gene: 5. CDR3 sequence: CASTKTGASYEQYF. The CDR3 DNA reads as TGTGCCAGCACTAAGACAGGGGCCTCCTACGAGCAGTACTTC.

This sequence joins TRBV20-1 and TRBJ2-6; 11 nucleotides line up with TRBD2. CDR1 is DFQATT, CDR2 SNEGSKA, per germline (reference sequence). The CDR3 extends over 19 amino acids. V trimming: 5 bases; J trimming: 2 bases; junction bases outside the gene matches: 14. CDR3 sequence reads: CSAWEDLAGGSPGANVLTF. Here the CDR3 DNA reads TGCAGTGCTTGGGAGGATCTAGCGGGAGGATCCCCTGGGGCCAACGTCCTGACTTTC.

This clonotype was observed many times. The J gene is TRBJ2-1, the V gene TRBV12-3 or TRBV12-4; 11 nucleotides match TRBD2. The V and J ends lost 3 bases and 5 bases, in that order; junction bases with no gene match: 6. The CDR3 is made up of 16 amino acids. Here the CDR3 reads CASSFPTSGENNEQFF. CDR3 bases: TGTGCCAGCAGTTTCCCGACTAGCGGGGAGAACAATGAGCAGTTCTTC.

This clonotype has just a few counts. A much larger clonotype is one base distant, so this may be a read error. The chain uses TRBV2 and TRBJ2-1; the match to TRBD2 covers 8 bases. The CDR3 is 16 amino acids. The trim removed 6 bases at V and 10 bases at J, leaving 17 bases unmatched. Germline values: CDR1 SNHLY, CDR2 FYNNEI. CDR3 in DNA: TGTGCCAGCAGGGTTTCGGGACTAGTGGCCGACCGGGAGCAGTTCTTC. This sequence encodes CASRVSGLVADREQFF.

This clonotype was recorded at least ten times. V usage is TRBV12-5 and J usage is TRBJ2-1; D is uncertain. The CDR3 has 11 amino acids. CDR1 is LGHNT and CDR2 is FRNRAP in the germline V gene. Trimming cost V 4 bases and J 10 bases, with 8 bases left between them. In DNA form, the CDR3 reads TGTGCTAGTGGTTCCCCAGTGGAGCAGTTCTTC. Translation gives CASGSPVEQFF.

This clonotype was observed a few times. The chain joins TRBV3-2 to TRBJ2-4. TRBV3-2 is a recognized pseudogene. The CDR3 is 14 residues long. CDR3 sequence: CASSLIASKNIQYF. The CDR3 region has the DNA TGTGCCAGCAGCCTTATCGCCAGCAAAAACATTCAGTACTTC.

This clonotype has only a few counts. The rearrangement links TRBV29-1 to TRBJ2-7; D not resolved. The CDR3 length is 11 residues. Germline V lookup: CDR1 SQVTM, CDR2 ANQGSEA. Trimming stripped 6 bases from V and 4 bases from J, with 10 bases between. The CDR3 bases are TGCAGCGTCCTAGGAAATTACGAGCAGTACTTC. Translating gives CSVLGNYEQYF.

This clonotype was counted many times. The V call is TRBV15, the J call TRBJ2-1, with D perhaps TRBD1 (6 bases). With 3 bases removed from V and 1 base from J, the gap between germline ends came to 10 bases. CDR1 LNHNV and CDR2 YYDKDF come from the germline V gene (reference sequence). This CDR3 has 15 amino acids. The CDR3 nucleotides read TGTGCCACCAGCAGCGACAGGAGTTCCTACAATGAGCAGTTCTTC. Amino acids: CATSSDRSSYNEQFF.

The chain has TRBV29-1 and TRBJ1-2; D uncertain. Trimming pared 4 bases from V and 2 bases from J, leaving 14 bases between. The CDR3 runs to 14 residues. Germline V gene data show CDR1 as SQVTM and CDR2 as ANQGSEA. The CDR3 loop is CSVGSPDQNYGYTF. DNA for the CDR3: TGCAGCGTTGGGTCCCCGGATCAAAACTATGGCTACACCTTC.

The rearrangement uses TRBV3-1 and TRBJ1-5, with D possibly matching TRBD1 (5 bases). The CDR3 runs to 14 residues. V gave up 4 bases and J gave up 6 bases, with 13 bases separating them. Germline V lookup: CDR1 LGHDT, CDR2 YNNKEL (reference sequence). This CDR3 is CASSPPGGIQPQHF. CDR3 DNA: TGTGCCAGCAGCCCCCCGGGGGGGATTCAGCCCCAGCATTTT.

This clonotype was seen ten or more times. The chain employs TRBV28 and TRBJ2-1; 8 bases are shared with TRBD1. Per germline, CDR1 MDHEN and CDR2 SYDVKM. This CDR3 has 17 residues. V gave up 4 bases and J gave up 7 bases; unmatched junction bases: 15. CDR3 DNA sequence: TGTGCCAGCAGTTCCTCTCCAGCAGGGGGCTATGGTAATGAGCAGTTCTTC. Amino acids: CASSSSPAGGYGNEQFF.

This clonotype occurred a few times. This chain connects TRBV30 to TRBJ1-2; no firm D call. Looked up from germline, CDR1 is GTSNPN and CDR2 is SVGIG (reference sequence). Trimming left V 5 bases short and J 2 bases short, with 18 bases between. The CDR3 sequence is 15 residues long. CDR3 nucleotide sequence: TGTGCCTGGGGTGCCGGCCCCCTTGGGAACTATGGCTACACCTTC. Protein: CAWGAGPLGNYGYTF.

The CDR3 region is CASSIGQGSKKAFF. The CDR3 DNA is TGTGCCAGTAGTATAGGACAGGGGAGTAAGAAAGCTTTCTTT. The V gene is TRBV19, the J gene TRBJ1-1; 8 nucleotides agree with TRBD1. This CDR3 is built from 14 residues. The germline gives CDR1 LNHDA, CDR2 SQIVND (reference sequence). The V segment lost 1 base and the J segment 9 bases; nucleotides outside the gene matches: 7. Variable domain in full (rest from reference TRBV19 and TRBJ1-1): DGGITQSPKYLFRKEGQNVTLSCEQNLNHDAMYWYRQDPGQGLRLIYYSQIVNDFQKGDIAEGYSVSREKKESFPLTVTSAQKNPTAFYLCASSIGQGSKKAFFGQGTRLTVV.

This clonotype was seen many times. V is TRBV12-3 or TRBV12-4 and J is TRBJ2-2; 7 bases map to TRBD1. The V gene end was trimmed by 3 bases and the J gene end by 5 bases; junction bases not matched to a gene: 12. This CDR3 is 17 amino acids long. The CDR3 DNA sequence: TGTGCCAGCAGTTTCTGGATGAGGACAGGTTGGACCGGGGAGCTGTTTTTT. As protein: CASSFWMRTGWTGELFF.

The chain uses TRBV27 and TRBJ2-5; tentative D call: TRBD2 (7 bases). Germline loops: CDR1 MNHEY, CDR2 SMNVEV (reference sequence). V lost 7 bases to trimming and J lost 7 bases, with 16 bases between them. The CDR3 totals 13 residues. Here the CDR3 reads CASNLRGGGTQYF. The CDR3, as DNA: TGTGCCAGCAACCTAAGGGGGGGAGGGACCCAGTACTTC.

Many counts were recorded for this clonotype. The V and J genes are TRBV20-1 and TRBJ2-1, with TRBD2 as a possible D gene (5 bases). Germline CDR1 is DFQATT and CDR2 is SNEGSKA (reference sequence). The CDR3 sequence is 14 residues long. V dropped 1 base and J dropped 7 bases, with 14 bases sitting between them. CDR3 DNA: TGCAGTGCTAGAGGAGGGCTAAGCCGGAATGAGCAGTTCTTC. Translated, it gives CSARGGLSRNEQFF.

The gene calls are TRBV28 and TRBJ1-1, with no clear D. The germline V and J ends were trimmed by 5 bases and 11 bases, with 12 bases remaining between them. The CDR3 spans 11 residues. Germline V gene sequence: CDR1 MDHEN, CDR2 SYDVKM. The CDR3: CASSLGPSAFF. In DNA, the CDR3 is TGTGCCAGCAGTCTTGGACCCTCGGCTTTCTTT. Supplemented by reference TRBV28 and TRBJ1-1, the full variable domain reads DVKVTQSSRYLVKRTGEKVFLECVQDMDHENMFWYRQDPGLGLRLIYFSYDVKMKEKGDIPEGYSVSREKKERFSLILESASTNQTSMYLCASSLGPSAFFGQGTRLTVV.

V and J are TRBV19 and TRBJ2-2; no clear D gene. The V gene's germline CDR1 is LNHDA and CDR2 SQIVND (reference sequence). V was clipped by 9 bases and J by 2 bases, with 10 bases between them. The CDR3 loop spans 13 amino acids. The CDR3 nucleotides are TGTGCCAGCCCGGGTCCTAACACCGGGGAGCTGTTTTTT. Amino acid sequence: CASPGPNTGELFF.

There are many counts of this clonotype. The CDR3 loop is CASSDGTDSGANVLTF. CDR3 nucleotide sequence: TGTGCCAGCAGTGACGGGACAGACTCTGGGGCCAACGTCCTGACTTTC. The genes are TRBV6-1 and TRBJ2-6; 7 bases map to TRBD1. Germline V gene lookup returns CDR1 MNHNS and CDR2 SASEGT. This CDR3 comprises 16 residues. V was pared by 3 bases and J by 0 bases, with 2 bases of the junction left unmatched.

This clonotype occurred once. The genes are TRBV6-1 and TRBJ2-3, with unresolved D. Germline lookup yields CDR1 MNHNS and CDR2 SASEGT. This CDR3 has 16 amino acids. V was cut by 5 bases and J by 1 base, with 16 bases left in between. CDR3 sequence (DNA): TGTGCCAGCAGTACCCTCCGACTCCCCGGCACAGATACGCAGTATTTT. It is translated as CASSTLRLPGTDTQYF.

The sample holds a few counts of this clonotype. The chain couples TRBV20-1 to TRBJ2-7; 11 bases line up with TRBD2. Germline CDR1 is DFQATT and CDR2 is SNEGSKA (reference sequence). V trimming: 3 bases; J trimming: 6 bases; junction bases outside the gene matches: 22. The CDR3 totals 19 residues. For the CDR3, the DNA is TGCAGTGCTAGCCCTTTCCCGGTAGCGGGAGGGCCGCCCTATCCCGAGCAGTACTTC. Its translation is CSASPFPVAGGPPYPEQYF.

This clonotype appeared many times. The chain has TRBV28 and TRBJ2-1, with 10 bases identical to TRBD2. The CDR3 spans 14 residues. Germline CDR1 MDHEN, CDR2 SYDVKM. V trimming: 6 bases; J trimming: 7 bases; junction bases outside the gene matches: 6. CDR3 residues: CASSMGLALNEQFF. The CDR3 coding sequence is TGTGCCAGCAGCATGGGACTAGCGCTGAATGAGCAGTTCTTC.

As for this clonotype: This may arise from a read error, as a much more abundant clone is one base away. The rearrangement links TRBV5-1 to TRBJ2-1; TRBD1 aligns across 9 bases. The CDR3 runs 16 residues. CDR1 and CDR2 (germline): SGHRS, YFSETQ. In DNA, the CDR3 is TGCGCCAGCAAAGGGGAGCGGGACAGGGCTTACAGTGAGCAGTTCTTC. It yields the protein CASKGERDRAYSEQFF.

This clonotype showed up many times. The gene calls are TRBV6-1 and TRBJ2-7; no firm D call. This CDR3 is 15 amino acids long. Germline V gene data show CDR1 as MNHNS and CDR2 as SASEGT. Trimming pared 0 bases from V and 2 bases from J, leaving 11 bases between. The CDR3, as DNA: TGTGCCAGCAGTGAAGCGCTGGATTTTGCCTACGAGCAGTACTTC. Amino acid sequence: CASSEALDFAYEQYF.

This clonotype was found a few times. The V and J genes are TRBV12-3 or TRBV12-4 and TRBJ2-4; no reliable D call. This CDR3 is 12 amino acids long. V was clipped by 6 bases and J by 8 bases, with 11 bases between them. CDR3 amino acids: CASRPSADIQYF. The CDR3 nucleotides are TGTGCCAGCAGGCCAAGCGCAGACATTCAGTACTTC.

A note on this clonotype: No conserved phenylalanine or tryptophan is present at the end of the CDR3, so a read error is the likely explanation. The chain carries TRBV6-1 and TRBJ1-6; D is unresolved. The germline V gene has CDR1 MNHNS and CDR2 SASEGT. V lost 6 bases, J lost 0 bases, and 12 bases lay in between. The CDR3 contains 16 residues. The CDR3 sequence: CASSLTDLSYNSPLHS. CDR3 DNA: TGTGCCAGCAGCCTCACAGACCTCTCCTATAATTCACCCCTCCACTCT.

This clonotype was picked up many times. The CDR3 nucleotides are TGCAGTGCTAGAGAGGGTCAGGACAGGGTGGAAGCCCAGCATTTT. Amino acid sequence: CSAREGQDRVEAQHF. The V gene is TRBV20-1, the J gene TRBJ1-5, with 8 bases aligning to TRBD1. The CDR3 totals 15 residues. V gave up 0 bases and J gave up 11 bases; unmatched junction bases: 12. Germline V gene data show CDR1 as DFQATT and CDR2 as SNEGSKA (reference sequence).

This clonotype was recorded a few times. Compared with germline, one end of the junction differs, possibly owing to a read error. The chain is built from TRBV10-3 and TRBJ1-1; D is unresolved. CDR3 length: 13 amino acids. From germline, CDR1 is ENHRY and CDR2 SYGVKD. The CDR3 DNA is TGTGCCACCAGTCTCGACGGGAACAGTGAAGCTTTCTTT. It specifies CATSLDGNSEAFF.

This clonotype has more than one count but fewer than ten. The chain is built from TRBV11-2 and TRBJ1-2; D perhaps matches TRBD1 (5 bases). In germline, CDR1 is SGHAT, CDR2 FQNNGV. The CDR3 is made up of 18 amino acids. Between the trimmed V and J ends, which lost 4 bases and 3 bases, there was a span of 24 bases. Written as DNA, the CDR3 is TGTGCCAGCAGCTCGAATCCCTTGGCCCCGGGGGAAGACTATGGCTACACCTTC. It codes for CASSSNPLAPGEDYGYTF.